This TCR beta chain was identified in a study of cytomegalovirus exposure and HLA in healthy donors (dated by TCRdb to about 2017). Turning to the overall study: An earlier analysis of roughly 570 of the donors reported about 280 Gb of sequence data and 100 million to 120 million unique TCR beta sequences obtained from about 179 million T cells. About 300 gigabases of sequencing data and 78 million or so unique TCR sequences were included in an early release covering several hundred HLA-typed donors. Of the roughly 400 genotyped donors, roughly 76% were placed in the genetic ancestry cluster associated with self-reported Caucasian donors. The study aimed to test whether signatures of past pathogen exposure could be identified by cataloging public T cell receptors. The study profiled the T cell repertoires of 500 to 800 subjects by immunosequencing and related them to cytomegalovirus serostatus. In addition to the first cohort of approximately 670 subjects, a separate validation cohort of 120 different subjects was used. The study combined high-throughput TCR immunosequencing, statistical association of individual TCRs with disease status, and machine learning to predict cytomegalovirus infection status. To study patterns of TCR occurrence, a later analysis re-analyzed previously published TCR beta repertoires from 666 donors and added high-resolution HLA genotyping. In the later analysis, no new phenotypic data were used to find candidate immune exposures; instead, reliance was placed on TCR beta sequences and their occurrence across donors. In an earlier analysis of several hundred of the donors, high-throughput TCR beta sequencing was used to judge whether each TCR beta V gene segment behaved as functional or pseudogenic. Alongside the repertoire data, information on donor age, sex, ethnicity and CMV serostatus was compiled. A later genetic analysis used genome-wide SNP genotypes for 398 of the 666 donors, treating that subset as a discovery cohort. Every discovery cohort repertoire had been produced on one sequencing platform. HLA typing covered class I and class II loci at four-digit resolution. Typing coverage differed by locus: A, B, C, DRB1 and DQB1 were typed in about 620-640 donors, DQA1 in about 510, DPA1 in 600 to 610, and DPB1 in about 450. Four or five DR-DQ haplotypes were handled as single units for association and clustering because linkage in the cohort was strong. Among about 410 genotyped donors of the cohort, an average of approximately 240,000 unique TCR beta nucleotide sequences was sequenced per donor, of which roughly 17% were non-productive.

Its CDR3 holds 18 amino acids, cysteine through phenylalanine. CDR3 DNA only is kept here, 54 bases in frame from base 1. The junction shows trimming of 4 bases on V and 8 bases on J, and the gene matches do not reach 16 bases of it. CDR1 and CDR2 were assigned from the germline V gene (reference sequence) as SEHNR and FQNEAQ. In total, about 650 healthy bone marrow donors made up the cohort. Cohort members were all nominally healthy when sampled, although unrecorded immune exposures were likely present. The donor tested CMV seropositive, placing the donor among the 289 seropositive members of the cohort. Each donor provided a peripheral blood sample, and peripheral blood mononuclear cells were used for TCR beta sequencing. Genomic DNA was extracted from the blood cell samples with the Qiagen DNeasy Blood Extraction Kit. Library method: the immunoSEQ multiplex PCR assay. The multiplex PCR relied on a mix of 60 forward primers for TCR Vbeta segments and 13 reverse primers for TCR Jbeta segments. A multiplex PCR assay on genomic DNA amplified the CDR3 region of rearranged TCR beta genes. The Illumina HiSeq System was used to sequence the amplified TCR beta libraries as 87-base-pair reads. The paper's processing steps were these. In a later analysis, some 80 million unique TCR beta chains were counted across the 650 to 750 repertoires, and approximately 9.9 million of these chains were shared by at least two donors. Raw reads were error-corrected and collapsed into unique sequences with a nearest-neighbor algorithm that merged closely related sequences to remove PCR and sequencing errors. To assign V, D and J gene segments, CDR3 sequences were aligned to IMGT reference sequences. For a sequence to be retained, a match of at least six nucleotides was required to both a V gene segment and a J gene segment. Rearrangements were classified as productive when the CDR3 lacked stop codons and remained in frame with V and J, and all other rearrangements were classified as non-productive. Following IMGT convention, CDR3 was defined as the stretch from the second conserved V-encoded cysteine up to the conserved J-encoded phenylalanine. Sequences without an unambiguous match to a single V gene segment were excluded from the earlier analysis of several hundred of the donors. An earlier analysis of approximately 590 of the donors classified V segments as functional when productive rearrangements were above 56.7% and as segregating when the standard deviation between donors was above 5%. A statistical classification framework was built to diagnose cytomegalovirus status from the catalog of TCR beta chain sequences. In a later analysis, TCR nucleotide sequences were compared against IMGT/GENE-DB human TR gene sequences so that V and J genes could be assigned. In a later analysis, CDR3 sequences and most-parsimonious VDJ recombination scenarios were assigned using the TCRdist pipeline. In a later analysis, each TCR beta chain was defined by its CDR3 amino acid sequence together with its V-gene family, and reads lacking a unique V-gene family were excluded. A later analysis removed nearly 600 highly shared, low-generation-probability nucleotide sequences to deal with suspected cross-contamination and a sequencing artifact. In a later analysis, a clonal expansion index was calculated for each public chain from normalized within-repertoire ranks of inferred template counts. A later analysis computed generation probabilities with a VDJ recombination model fitted to out-of-frame rearrangements, and checked the results against IGoR. In a later analysis, hypergeometric tests were used to score TCR-TCR, TCR-HLA and TCR-CMV co-occurrence, with a repertoire-size bias correction applied to TCR pairs. In a later analysis, false discovery rates were estimated by permuting HLA or CMV assignments 20 times. In a later analysis, co-occurring TCRs were grouped using DBSCAN, with TCRdist sequence similarity added in when clustering inside HLA-allele-positive subsets. Repertoires with fewer than 30,000 or more than 120,000 public chains were left out of co-occurrence clustering, as were about 5 repertoires with anomalous nucleotide sharing. Held by TCRdb, this immuneACCESS table contains in-frame sequences only and omits some clones. Under half of the omission traces to an unresolved V gene where checked; the cause of the rest is unknown. That table furnishes V, J and clone size, whereas the DNA furnished D and trimming. The table for this sample lists roughly 250,000 clones; about 83% of them were counted only once. The ten largest account for 1.5% to 2.5% of the sample.

With respect to this clone: This clone's antigen is unknown. Base qualities are not provided; no much larger clone lies one nucleotide away.

What the research found in general, with its limitations: In a later analysis, 16,951 TCR beta sequences were associated with specific HLA alleles at a false discovery rate of 0.05. A further reported finding was that TCR beta sequences accurately predicted the HLA-A and HLA-B alleles for most subjects in the first cohort. The presence/absence analyses assumed that sequencing depth was roughly uniform across donors, and that assumption may not be true. Immune exposure information for the cohort was limited to CMV serostatus. HLA typing was unavailable for some donors at each locus, so association tests used only the typed subset. Linkage disequilibrium might explain the correlated functional status among segregating V segments, but an unknown experimental factor could not be ruled out. This cohort had only TCR beta chains sequenced, and the lack of alpha or paired-chain data limited which features could be detected. Several of the top co-occurrence clusters appeared to be linked to parvovirus B19, influenza, CMV and Epstein-Barr virus, according to a later analysis. In both the original and validation cohorts, the classifier was reported to diagnose cytomegalovirus status with high specificity and sensitivity. A later analysis found that TCR association rates varied across HLA loci, with DRB1 alleles showing the most associated TCRs and HLA-C alleles the fewest. Broadly in line with IMGT annotations, most TCR beta V segments showed up in productive rearrangements about 90% or about 30% of the time in an earlier analysis of roughly 590 of the donors. A cluster of highly shared sequence variants was judged likely to represent a technical artifact of the sequencing pipeline. Strong co-occurrence of HLA alleles, especially DR and DQ, made assigning TCR associations to individual alleles difficult. A few of the identified cytomegalovirus-associated TCR beta chains were confirmed in vitro to be specific for cytomegalovirus antigens. A later analysis found that most CMV-associated TCR beta chains appeared HLA-restricted, with HLA associations seemingly driven largely by CMV exposure. According to a later genetic analysis, donors in an Asian-associated ancestry cluster had fewer N-insertions in productive TCRs than the roughly 700-donor mean. V-gene and J-gene trimming of TCR beta chains was associated with a missense DCLRE1C variant in a later genetic analysis, and the association was replicated in an independent cohort. The 87-base-pair reads could not distinguish some IMGT-functional V segments, including TRBV6-2 and TRBV6-3, so those segments were excluded. The earlier analysis of approximately 590 of the donors excluded 15 to 20 rarely observed V segments, including chromosome 9 orphons, because counts were too low. Across donors, most TCR sequences were observed very rarely, whereas some public TCRs were present in many individuals. The study gave a list of 150 to 200 TCR beta chains associated with cytomegalovirus. The authors suggested that the approach could potentially be generalized to other disease states and immunological phenotypes. In a later analysis, HLA-associated TCR beta chains showed more clonal expansion and lower generation probabilities than non-associated chains that were equally common.

The chain is assembled from TRBV7-9 and TRBJ2-1; 11 bases in between match TRBD2. The receptor comes from a woman aged 40 to 49 in good health and CMV-seropositive. The sequencing sample was made of PBMCs. The CDR3 region reads CASSSFTGTSGIRYEQFF. The DNA sequence follows: TGTGCCAGCAGCTCCTTTACCGGGACTAGCGGCATTAGATATGAGCAGTTCTTC.